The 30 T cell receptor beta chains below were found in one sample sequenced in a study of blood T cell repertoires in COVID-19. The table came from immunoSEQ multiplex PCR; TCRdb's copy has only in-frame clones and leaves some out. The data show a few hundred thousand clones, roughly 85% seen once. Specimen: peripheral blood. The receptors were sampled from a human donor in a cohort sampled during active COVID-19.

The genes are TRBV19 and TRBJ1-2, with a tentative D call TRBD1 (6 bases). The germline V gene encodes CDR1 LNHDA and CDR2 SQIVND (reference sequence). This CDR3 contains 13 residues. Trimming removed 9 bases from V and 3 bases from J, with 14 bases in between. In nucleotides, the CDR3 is TGTGCCAGCAATCTCAGGGGAGACTATGGCTACACCTTC. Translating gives CASNLRGDYGYTF.

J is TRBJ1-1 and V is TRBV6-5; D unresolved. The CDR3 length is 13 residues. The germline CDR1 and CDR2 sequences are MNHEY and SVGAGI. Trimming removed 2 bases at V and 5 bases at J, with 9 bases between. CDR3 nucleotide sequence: TGTGCCAGCAGTTACGAGGTTACGACTGAAGCTTTCTTT. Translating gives CASSYEVTTEAFF.

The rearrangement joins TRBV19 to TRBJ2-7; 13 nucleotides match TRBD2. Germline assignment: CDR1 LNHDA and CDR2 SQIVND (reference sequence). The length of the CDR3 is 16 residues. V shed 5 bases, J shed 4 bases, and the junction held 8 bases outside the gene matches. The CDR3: CASSPGLAGLGYEQYF. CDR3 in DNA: TGTGCCAGTAGTCCGGGACTAGCGGGGCTCGGGTACGAGCAGTACTTC.

CDR3 residues: CASSESGKTHEQYF. The CDR3 nucleotides are TGTGCCAGCAGTGAATCGGGAAAGACCCACGAGCAGTACTTC. The V call is TRBV25-1, the J call TRBJ2-7, with D possibly TRBD2 on 5 matching bases. V lost 1 base and J lost 5, with 12 bases in between. Germline lookup yields CDR1 MGHDK and CDR2 SYGVNS. This CDR3 is 14 amino acids long.

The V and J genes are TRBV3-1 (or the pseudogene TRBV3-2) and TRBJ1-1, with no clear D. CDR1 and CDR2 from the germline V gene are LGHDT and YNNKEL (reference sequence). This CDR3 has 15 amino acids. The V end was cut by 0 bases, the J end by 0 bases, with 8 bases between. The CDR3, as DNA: TGTGCCAGCAGCCAAGATATCCAGTTGAACACTGAAGCTTTCTTT. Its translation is CASSQDIQLNTEAFF.

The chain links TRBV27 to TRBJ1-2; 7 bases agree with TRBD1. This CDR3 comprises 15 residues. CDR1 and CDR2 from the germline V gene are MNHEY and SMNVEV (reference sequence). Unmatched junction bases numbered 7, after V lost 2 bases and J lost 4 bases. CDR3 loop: CASSLNHRGFYGYTF. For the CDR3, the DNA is TGTGCCAGCAGTTTAAACCACAGGGGATTCTATGGCTACACCTTC.

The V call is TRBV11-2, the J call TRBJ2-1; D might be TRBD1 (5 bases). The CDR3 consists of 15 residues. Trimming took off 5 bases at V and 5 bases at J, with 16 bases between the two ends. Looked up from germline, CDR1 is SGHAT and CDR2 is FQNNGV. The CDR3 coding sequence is TGTGCCAGCAGCCTACCCAGGATAGGGGACAATGAGCAGTTCTTC. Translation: CASSLPRIGDNEQFF. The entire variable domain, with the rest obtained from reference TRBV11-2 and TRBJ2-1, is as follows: EAGVAQSPRYKIIEKRQSVAFWCNPISGHATLYWYQQILGQGPKLLIQFQNNGVVDDSQLPKDRFSAERLKGVDSTLKIQPAKLEDSAVYLCASSLPRIGDNEQFFGPGTRLTVL.

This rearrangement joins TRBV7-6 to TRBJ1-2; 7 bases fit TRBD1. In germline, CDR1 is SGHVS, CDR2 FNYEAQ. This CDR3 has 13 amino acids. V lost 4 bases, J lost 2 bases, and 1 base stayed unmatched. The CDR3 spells CASSSGQNYGYTF. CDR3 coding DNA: TGTGCCAGCAGCTCGGGACAGAACTATGGCTACACCTTC.

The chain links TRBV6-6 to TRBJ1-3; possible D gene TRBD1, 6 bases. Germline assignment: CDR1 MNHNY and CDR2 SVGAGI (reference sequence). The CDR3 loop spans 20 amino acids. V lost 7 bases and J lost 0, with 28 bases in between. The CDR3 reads CASTYPIGTRTQSSGNTIYF. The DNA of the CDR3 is TGTGCCAGCACCTACCCGATAGGGACACGAACTCAGAGCTCTGGAAACACCATATATTTT.

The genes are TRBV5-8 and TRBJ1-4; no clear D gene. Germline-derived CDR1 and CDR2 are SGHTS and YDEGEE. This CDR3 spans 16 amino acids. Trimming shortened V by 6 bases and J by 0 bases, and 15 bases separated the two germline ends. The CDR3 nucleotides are TGTGCCAGCACCCTGGGAGGTATCCCAACTAATGAAAAACTGTTTTTT. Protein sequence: CASTLGGIPTNEKLFF.

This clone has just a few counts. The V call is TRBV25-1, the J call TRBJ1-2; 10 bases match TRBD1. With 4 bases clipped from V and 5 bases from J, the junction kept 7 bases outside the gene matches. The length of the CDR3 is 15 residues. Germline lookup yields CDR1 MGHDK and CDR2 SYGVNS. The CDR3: CASSADRGHRYGYTF. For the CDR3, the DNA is TGTGCCAGCAGTGCTGACAGGGGGCACAGGTATGGCTACACCTTC.

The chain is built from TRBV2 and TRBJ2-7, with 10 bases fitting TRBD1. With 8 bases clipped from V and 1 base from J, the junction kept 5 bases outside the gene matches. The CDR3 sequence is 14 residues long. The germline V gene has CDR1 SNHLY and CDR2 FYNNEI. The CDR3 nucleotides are TGTGCCAGCCGGGACAGGGGAGGATCCTACGAGCAGTACTTC. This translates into CASRDRGGSYEQYF.

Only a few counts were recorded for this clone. The CDR3 here is CASSQDRGKNEQYF. CDR3 sequence (DNA): TGTGCCAGCAGCCAGGACAGGGGAAAAAACGAGCAGTACTTC. The gene calls are TRBV25-1 and TRBJ2-7; TRBD1 matches at 9 bases. V was clipped by 6 bases and J by 5 bases; unmatched bases: 8. CDR3 size: 14 residues. CDR1 and CDR2 from the germline V gene are MGHDK and SYGVNS.

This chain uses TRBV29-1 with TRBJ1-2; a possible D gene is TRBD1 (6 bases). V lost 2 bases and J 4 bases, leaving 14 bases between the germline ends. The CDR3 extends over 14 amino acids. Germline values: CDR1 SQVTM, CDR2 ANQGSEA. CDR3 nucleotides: TGCAGCGTTGAATTTGAGGGGGTTGGCTATGGCTACACCTTC. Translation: CSVEFEGVGYGYTF.

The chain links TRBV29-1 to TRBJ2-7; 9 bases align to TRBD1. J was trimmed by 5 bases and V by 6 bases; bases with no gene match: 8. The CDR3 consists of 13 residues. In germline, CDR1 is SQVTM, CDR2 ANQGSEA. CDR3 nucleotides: TGCAGCGTCTACAGGGGGCTTAGGAACGAGCAGTACTTC. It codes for CSVYRGLRNEQYF.

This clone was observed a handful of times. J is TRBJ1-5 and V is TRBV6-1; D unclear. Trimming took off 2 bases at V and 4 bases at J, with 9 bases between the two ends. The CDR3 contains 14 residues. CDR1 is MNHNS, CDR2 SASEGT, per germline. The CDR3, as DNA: TGTGCCAGCAGTGAAAATTCCCTGAATCAGCCCCAGCATTTT. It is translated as CASSENSLNQPQHF.

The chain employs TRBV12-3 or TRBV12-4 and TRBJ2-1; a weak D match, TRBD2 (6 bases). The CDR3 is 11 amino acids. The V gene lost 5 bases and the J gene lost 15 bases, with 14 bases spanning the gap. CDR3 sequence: CASSLRLEVFF. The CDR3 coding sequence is TGTGCCAGCAGTCTGAGACTAGAGGTGTTCTTC.

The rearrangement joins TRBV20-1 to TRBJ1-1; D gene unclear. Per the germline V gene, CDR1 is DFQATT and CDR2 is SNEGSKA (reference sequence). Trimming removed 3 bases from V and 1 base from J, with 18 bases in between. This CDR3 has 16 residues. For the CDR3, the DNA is TGCAGTGCTAGTGATATCAGGTGGCAGACGAACACTGAAGCTTTCTTT. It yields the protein CSASDIRWQTNTEAFF.

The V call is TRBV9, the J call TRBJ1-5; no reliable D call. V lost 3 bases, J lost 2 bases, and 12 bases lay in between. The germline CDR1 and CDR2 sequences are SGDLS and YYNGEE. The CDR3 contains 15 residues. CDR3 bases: TGTGCCAGCAGCGCCTCTCTAGAGGGCAATCAGCCCCAGCATTTT. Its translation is CASSASLEGNQPQHF.

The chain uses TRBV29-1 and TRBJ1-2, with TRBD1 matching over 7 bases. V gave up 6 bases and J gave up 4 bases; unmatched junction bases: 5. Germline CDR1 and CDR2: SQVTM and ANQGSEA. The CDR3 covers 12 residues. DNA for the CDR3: TGCAGCGTGATCGGGACAGCCTATGGCTACACCTTC. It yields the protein CSVIGTAYGYTF. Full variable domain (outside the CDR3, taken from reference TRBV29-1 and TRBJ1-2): SAVISQKPSRDICQRGTSLTIQCQVDSQVTMMFWYRQQPGQSLTLIATANQGSEATYESGFVIDKFPISRPNLTFSTLTVSNMSPEDSSIYLCSVIGTAYGYTFGSGTRLTVV.

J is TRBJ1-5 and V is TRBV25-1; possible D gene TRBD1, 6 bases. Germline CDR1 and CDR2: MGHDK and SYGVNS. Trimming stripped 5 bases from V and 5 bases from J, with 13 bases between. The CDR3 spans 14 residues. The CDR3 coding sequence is TGTGCCAGCAGTAGCCGACAGGCCCATCAGCCCCAGCATTTT. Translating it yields CASSSRQAHQPQHF.

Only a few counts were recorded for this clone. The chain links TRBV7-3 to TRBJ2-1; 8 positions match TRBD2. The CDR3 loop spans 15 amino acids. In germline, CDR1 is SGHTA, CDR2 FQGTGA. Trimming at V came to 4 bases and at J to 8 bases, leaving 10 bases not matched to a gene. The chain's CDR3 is CASSSGTSVIDEQFF. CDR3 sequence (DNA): TGTGCCAGCAGCTCCGGGACTAGTGTAATCGATGAGCAGTTCTTC.

Written as DNA, the CDR3 is TGTGCCAGCAGCCAATCAGGGCACACTGAAGCTTTCTTT. It specifies CASSQSGHTEAFF. The chain combines TRBV14 with TRBJ1-1; tentative D call: TRBD1 (5 bases). CDR1 and CDR2 (germline): SGHDN, FVKESK. Trimming left V 2 bases short and J 3 bases short, with 7 bases between. This CDR3 is built from 13 residues.

CDR3 in DNA: TGTGCCAGCACGGGGGATAATAATTCACCCCTCCACTTT. It yields the protein CASTGDNNSPLHF. The J gene is TRBJ1-6, the V gene TRBV2; weak D call: TRBD1 (5 bases). This CDR3 comprises 13 residues. Trimming cost V 7 bases and J 5 bases, with 9 bases left between them. CDR1 SNHLY and CDR2 FYNNEI come from the germline V gene.

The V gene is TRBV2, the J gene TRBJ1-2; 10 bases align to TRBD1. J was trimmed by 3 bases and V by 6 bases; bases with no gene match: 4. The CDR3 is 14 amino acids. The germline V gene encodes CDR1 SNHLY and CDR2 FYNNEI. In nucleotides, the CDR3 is TGTGCCAGCAGGAGAGGGACAGGGGACTATGGCTACACCTTC. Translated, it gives CASRRGTGDYGYTF.

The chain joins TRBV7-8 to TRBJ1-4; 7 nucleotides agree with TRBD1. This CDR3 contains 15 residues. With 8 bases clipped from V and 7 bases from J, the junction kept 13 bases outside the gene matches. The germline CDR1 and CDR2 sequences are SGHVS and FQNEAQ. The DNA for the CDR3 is TGTGCCAGCGCCGGAAGGCGACAGGGAGGTGAAAAACTGTTTTTT. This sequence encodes CASAGRRQGGEKLFF.

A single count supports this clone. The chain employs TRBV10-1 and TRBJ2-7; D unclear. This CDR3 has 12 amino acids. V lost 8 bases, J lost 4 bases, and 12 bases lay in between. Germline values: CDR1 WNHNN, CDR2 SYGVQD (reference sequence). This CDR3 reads CASGRHPYEQYF. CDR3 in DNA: TGCGCCAGCGGGCGACACCCGTACGAGCAGTACTTC.

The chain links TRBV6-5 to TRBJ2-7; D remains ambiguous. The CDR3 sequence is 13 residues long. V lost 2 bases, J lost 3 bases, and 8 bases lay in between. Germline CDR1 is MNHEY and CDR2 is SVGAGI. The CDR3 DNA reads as TGTGCCAGCAGTTACGGCGCGGTCTACGAGCAGTACTTC. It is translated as CASSYGAVYEQYF.

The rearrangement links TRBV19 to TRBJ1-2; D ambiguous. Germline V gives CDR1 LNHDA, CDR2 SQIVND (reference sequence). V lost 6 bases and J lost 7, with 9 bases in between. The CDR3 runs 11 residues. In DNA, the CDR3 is TGTGCCAGTAGCCGCTCCGGTGGCTACACCTTC. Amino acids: CASSRSGGYTF.

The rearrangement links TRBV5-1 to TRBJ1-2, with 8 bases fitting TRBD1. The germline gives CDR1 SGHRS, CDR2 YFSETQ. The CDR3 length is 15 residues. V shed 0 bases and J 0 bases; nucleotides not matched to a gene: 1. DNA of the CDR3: TGCGCCAGCAGCTTGGTGACAGGGGCTAACTATGGCTACACCTTC. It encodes CASSLVTGANYGYTF. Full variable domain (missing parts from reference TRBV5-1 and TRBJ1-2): KAGVTQTPRYLIKTRGQQVTLSCSPISGHRSVSWYQQTPGQGLQFLFEYFSETQRNKGNFPGRFSGRQFSNSRSEMNVSTLELGDSALYLCASSLVTGANYGYTFGSGTRLTVV.